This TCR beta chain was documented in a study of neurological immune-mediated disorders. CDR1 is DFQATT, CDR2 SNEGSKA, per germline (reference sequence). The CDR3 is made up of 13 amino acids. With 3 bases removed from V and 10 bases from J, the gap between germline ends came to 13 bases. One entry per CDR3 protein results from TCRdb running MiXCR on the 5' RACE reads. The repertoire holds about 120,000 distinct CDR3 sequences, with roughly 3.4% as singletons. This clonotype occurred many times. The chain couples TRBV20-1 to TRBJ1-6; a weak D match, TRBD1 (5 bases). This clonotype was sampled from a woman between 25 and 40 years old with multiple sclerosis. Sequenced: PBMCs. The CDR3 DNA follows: TGCAGTGCTAGGCCCGAAGGGGACTCACCCCTCCACTTT. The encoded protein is CSARPEGDSPLHF.